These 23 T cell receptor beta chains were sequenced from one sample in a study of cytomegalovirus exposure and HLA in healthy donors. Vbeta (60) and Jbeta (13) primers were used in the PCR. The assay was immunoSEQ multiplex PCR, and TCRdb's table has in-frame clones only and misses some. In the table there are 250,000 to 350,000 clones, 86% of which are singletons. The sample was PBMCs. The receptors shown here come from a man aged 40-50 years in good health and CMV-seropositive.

CDR3 amino acids: CASSPILSGGNTEAFF. CDR3 in DNA: TGTGCCAGCTCACCAATCTTGAGTGGAGGGAACACTGAAGCTTTCTTT. The chain combines TRBV18 with TRBJ1-1; D is unclear. CDR1 KGHSH and CDR2 LQKENI come from the germline V gene. Trimming removed 2 bases at V and 1 base at J, with 14 bases between. The length of the CDR3 is 16 residues.

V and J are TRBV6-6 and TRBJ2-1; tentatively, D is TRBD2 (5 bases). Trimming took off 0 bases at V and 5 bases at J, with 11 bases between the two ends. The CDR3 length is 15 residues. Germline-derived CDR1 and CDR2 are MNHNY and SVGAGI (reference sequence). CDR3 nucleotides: TGTGCCAGCAGTTACTCTACCACCGGGAACAATGAGCAGTTCTTC. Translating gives CASSYSTTGNNEQFF.

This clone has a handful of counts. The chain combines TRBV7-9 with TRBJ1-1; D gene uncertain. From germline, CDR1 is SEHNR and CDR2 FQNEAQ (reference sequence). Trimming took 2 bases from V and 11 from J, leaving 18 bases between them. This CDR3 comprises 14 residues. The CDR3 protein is CASSLMSGEPAAFF. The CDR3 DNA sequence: TGTGCCAGCAGCTTAATGAGCGGAGAACCAGCGGCTTTCTTT.

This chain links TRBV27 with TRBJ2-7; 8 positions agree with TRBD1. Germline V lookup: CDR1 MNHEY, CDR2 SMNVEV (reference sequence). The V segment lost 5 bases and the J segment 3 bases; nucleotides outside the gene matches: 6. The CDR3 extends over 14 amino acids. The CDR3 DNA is TGTGCCAGCAGTCTGTGGACAGGGAGCTACGAGCAGTACTTC. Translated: CASSLWTGSYEQYF.

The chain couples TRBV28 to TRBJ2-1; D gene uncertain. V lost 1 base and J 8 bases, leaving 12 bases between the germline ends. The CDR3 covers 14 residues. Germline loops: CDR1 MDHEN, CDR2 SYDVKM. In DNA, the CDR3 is TGTGCCAGCAGTTTATCCCGGATGGGCGATGAGCAGTTCTTC. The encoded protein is CASSLSRMGDEQFF.

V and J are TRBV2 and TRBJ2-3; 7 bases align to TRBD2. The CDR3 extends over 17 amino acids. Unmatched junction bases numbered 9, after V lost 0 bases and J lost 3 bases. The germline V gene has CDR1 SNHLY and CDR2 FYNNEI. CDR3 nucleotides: TGTGCCAGCAGTGAAGCCGGGTTTGGGGGAGGGACAGATACGCAGTATTTT. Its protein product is CASSEAGFGGGTDTQYF.

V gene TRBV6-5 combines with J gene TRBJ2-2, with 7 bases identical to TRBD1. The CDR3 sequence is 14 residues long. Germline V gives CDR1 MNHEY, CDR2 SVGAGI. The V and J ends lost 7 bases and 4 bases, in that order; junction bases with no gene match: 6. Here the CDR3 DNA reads TGTGCCAGCAAAAGGACAGGCCTCACCGGGGAGCTGTTTTTT. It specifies CASKRTGLTGELFF.

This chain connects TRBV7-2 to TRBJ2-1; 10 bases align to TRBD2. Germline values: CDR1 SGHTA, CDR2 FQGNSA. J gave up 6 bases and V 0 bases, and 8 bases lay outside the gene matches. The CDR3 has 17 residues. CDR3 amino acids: CASSLALLAGSPNEQFF. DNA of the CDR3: TGTGCCAGCAGCTTAGCCCTACTAGCGGGGTCCCCCAATGAGCAGTTCTTC.

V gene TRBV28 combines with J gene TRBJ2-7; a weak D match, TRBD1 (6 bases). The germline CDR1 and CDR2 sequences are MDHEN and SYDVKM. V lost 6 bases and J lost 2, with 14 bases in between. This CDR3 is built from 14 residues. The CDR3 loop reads CASSFGTGTYEQYF. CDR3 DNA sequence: TGTGCCAGCAGCTTTGGAACAGGGACCTACGAGCAGTACTTC.

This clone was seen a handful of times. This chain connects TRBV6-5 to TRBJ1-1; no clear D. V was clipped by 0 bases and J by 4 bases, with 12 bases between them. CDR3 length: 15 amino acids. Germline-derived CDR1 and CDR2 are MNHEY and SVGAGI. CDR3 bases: TGTGCCAGCAGTTACTCTAGGGTGGAGGGCACTGAAGCTTTCTTT. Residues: CASSYSRVEGTEAFF.

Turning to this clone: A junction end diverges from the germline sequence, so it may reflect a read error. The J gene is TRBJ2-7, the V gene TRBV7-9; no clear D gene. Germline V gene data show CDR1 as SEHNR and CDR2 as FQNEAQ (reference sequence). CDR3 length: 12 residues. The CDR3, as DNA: TGTTCCAGCAGCTTAGTTGGCATCGAGCAGTACTTC. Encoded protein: CSSSLVGIEQYF.

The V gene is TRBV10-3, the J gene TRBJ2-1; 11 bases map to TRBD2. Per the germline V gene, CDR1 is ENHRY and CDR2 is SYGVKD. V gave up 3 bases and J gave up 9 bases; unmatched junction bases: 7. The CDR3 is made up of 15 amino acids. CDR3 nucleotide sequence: TGTGCCATCAGTGATTCCACTAGCGGGAGAGGTGAGCAGTTCTTC. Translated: CAISDSTSGRGEQFF.

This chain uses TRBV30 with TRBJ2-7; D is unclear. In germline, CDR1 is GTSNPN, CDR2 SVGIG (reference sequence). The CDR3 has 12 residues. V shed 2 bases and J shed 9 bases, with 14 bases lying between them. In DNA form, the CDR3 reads TGTGCCTGGAGTCCCTCGGGTCCTGTGCAGTACTTC. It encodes CAWSPSGPVQYF.

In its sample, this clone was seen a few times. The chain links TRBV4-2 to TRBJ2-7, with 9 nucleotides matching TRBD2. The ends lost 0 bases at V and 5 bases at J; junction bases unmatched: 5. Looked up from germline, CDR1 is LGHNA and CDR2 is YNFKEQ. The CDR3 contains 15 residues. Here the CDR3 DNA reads TGTGCCAGCAGCCAAGAGTTAGCGGGAGTTAACGAGCAGTACTTC. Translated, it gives CASSQELAGVNEQYF.

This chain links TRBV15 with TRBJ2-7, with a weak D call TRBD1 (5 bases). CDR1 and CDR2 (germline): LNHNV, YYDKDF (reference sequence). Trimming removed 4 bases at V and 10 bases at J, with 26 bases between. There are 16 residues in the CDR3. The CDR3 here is CATSNDRGHPSRYQYF. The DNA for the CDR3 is TGTGCCACCAGCAACGACCGTGGACACCCCAGCAGGTATCAGTACTTC.

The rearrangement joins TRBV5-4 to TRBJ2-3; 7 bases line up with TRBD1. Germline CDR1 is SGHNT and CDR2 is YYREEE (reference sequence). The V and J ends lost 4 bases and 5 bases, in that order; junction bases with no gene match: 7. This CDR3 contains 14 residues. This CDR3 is CASSPGQDGDTQYF. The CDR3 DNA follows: TGTGCCAGCAGCCCTGGACAGGATGGAGATACGCAGTATTTT.

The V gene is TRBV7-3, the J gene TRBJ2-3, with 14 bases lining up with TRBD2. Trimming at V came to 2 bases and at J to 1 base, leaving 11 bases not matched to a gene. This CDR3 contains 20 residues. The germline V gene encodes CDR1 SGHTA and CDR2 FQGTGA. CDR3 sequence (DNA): TGTGCCAGCAGCTTACAGCCGGGACTAGCGGGAGAATCCGGCACAGATACGCAGTATTTT. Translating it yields CASSLQPGLAGESGTDTQYF.

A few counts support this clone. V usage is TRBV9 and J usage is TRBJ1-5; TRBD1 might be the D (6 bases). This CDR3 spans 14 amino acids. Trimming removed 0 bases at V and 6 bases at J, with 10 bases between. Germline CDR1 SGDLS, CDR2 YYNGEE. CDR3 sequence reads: CASSVDGGGQPQHF. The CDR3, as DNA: TGTGCCAGCAGCGTAGATGGGGGCGGTCAGCCCCAGCATTTT. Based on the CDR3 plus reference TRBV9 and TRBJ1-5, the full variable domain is DSGVTQTPKHLITATGQRVTLRCSPRSGDLSVYWYQQSLDQGLQFLIQYYNGEERAKGNILERFSAQQFPDLHSELNLSSLELGDSALYFCASSVDGGGQPQHFGDGTRLSIL.

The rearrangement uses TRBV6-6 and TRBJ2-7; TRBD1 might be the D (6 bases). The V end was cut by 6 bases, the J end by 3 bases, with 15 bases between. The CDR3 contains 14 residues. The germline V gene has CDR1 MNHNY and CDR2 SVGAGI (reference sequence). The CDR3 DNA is TGTGCCAGCAGACGGTCGGGACACCTCTACGAGCAGTACTTC. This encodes CASRRSGHLYEQYF.

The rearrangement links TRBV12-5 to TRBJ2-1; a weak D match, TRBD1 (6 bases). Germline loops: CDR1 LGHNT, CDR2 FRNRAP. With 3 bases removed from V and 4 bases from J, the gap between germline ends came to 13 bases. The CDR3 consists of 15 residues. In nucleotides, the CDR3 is TGTGCTAGTGGTTTAGGGGGTGGGGAGTACAATGAGCAGTTCTTC. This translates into CASGLGGGEYNEQFF.

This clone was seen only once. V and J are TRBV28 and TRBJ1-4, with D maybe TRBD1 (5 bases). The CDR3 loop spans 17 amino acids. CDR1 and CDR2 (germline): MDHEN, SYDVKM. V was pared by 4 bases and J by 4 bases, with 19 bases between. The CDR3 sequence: CASSSNPPDSFNEKLFF. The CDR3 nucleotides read TGTGCCAGCAGTTCCAACCCCCCCGACAGCTTTAATGAAAAACTGTTTTTT. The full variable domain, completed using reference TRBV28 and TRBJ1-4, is DVKVTQSSRYLVKRTGEKVFLECVQDMDHENMFWYRQDPGLGLRLIYFSYDVKMKEKGDIPEGYSVSREKKERFSLILESASTNQTSMYLCASSSNPPDSFNEKLFFGSGTQLSVL.

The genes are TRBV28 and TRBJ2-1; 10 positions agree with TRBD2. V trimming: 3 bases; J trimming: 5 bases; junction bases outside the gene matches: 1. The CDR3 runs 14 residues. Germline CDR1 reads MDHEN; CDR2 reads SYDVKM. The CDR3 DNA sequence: TGTGCCAGCAGTTTCGGACTAGCGGACAATGAGCAGTTCTTC. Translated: CASSFGLADNEQFF.

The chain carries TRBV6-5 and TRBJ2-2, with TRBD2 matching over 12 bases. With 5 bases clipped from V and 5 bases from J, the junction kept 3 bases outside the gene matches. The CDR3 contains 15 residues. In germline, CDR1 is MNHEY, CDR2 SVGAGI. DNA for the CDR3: TGTGCCAGCAGTCTAGCGGGAGGGCCGACCGGGGAGCTGTTTTTT. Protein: CASSLAGGPTGELFF.